A selection of T cell receptor beta chains follows, all from one sample in a study of blood T cell repertoires in COVID-19. The protocol was immunoSEQ multiplex PCR, while the TCRdb copy is restricted to in-frame clones and leaves out a portion. This sample has approximately 350,000 clones, with roughly 90% found just once. Source material: peripheral blood. These receptors were obtained from a woman in her 70s with COVID-19, enrolled during active disease. Both conserved end residues are part of each CDR3. D genes are given only for firm matches. The size of a clone is reported for some rows only, either as once, few or many, or as a class for expanded clones.

CDR3nt,CDR3aa,j_gene,v_gene,abundance,d_gene
TGTGCCAGCAGTTACGGCTCCAGGGGGCGGGGTGGCTACACCTTC,CASSYGSRGRGGYTF,TRBJ1-2,TRBV6-5,.,TRBD1
TGTGCCAGCTCTGCGACAGGGTCGAGCACCGGGGAGCTGTTTTTT,CASSATGSSTGELFF,TRBJ2-2,TRBV18,few,TRBD1
TGCGCCAGCAGCCAAGATAGGAGGGGAGGCTACACCTTC,CASSQDRRGGYTF,TRBJ1-2,TRBV4-1,.,.
TGTGCCAGCAGCAATCCCTCACAGCCACCTAATGGCTACACCTTC,CASSNPSQPPNGYTF,TRBJ1-2,TRBV21-1,.,.
TGTGCCAGCAGTTACACACCGGGACAGGGGGCGCGGGGGAACACTGAAGCTTTCTTT,CASSYTPGQGARGNTEAFF,TRBJ1-1,TRBV6-2/TRBV6-3,few,TRBD1
TGTGCCAGCAGCTTTTGGGGCGCCGTATACGAGCAGTACTTC,CASSFWGAVYEQYF,TRBJ2-7,TRBV5-6,.,.
TGTGCCAGCAGCCCCGATCGAATGGGACTAGCGGGGGCGCCGAACACCGGGGAGCTGTTTTTT,CASSPDRMGLAGAPNTGELFF,TRBJ2-2,TRBV4-2,.,TRBD2
TGTGCCAGCAGTGAACTACAGGGTTATACTGAAGCTTTCTTT,CASSELQGYTEAFF,TRBJ1-1,TRBV6-1,.,.
TGTGCCAGCAGCGTAGAAGATAGCGGCACAGATACGCAGTATTTT,CASSVEDSGTDTQYF,TRBJ2-3,TRBV9,.,.
TGTGCCAGCAGTTTATCGGGACAAGCTCTGGATGAGCAGTTCTTC,CASSLSGQALDEQFF,TRBJ2-1,TRBV27,.,.
TGTGCCAGCAGCACCGGGACAAAGAACTATGGCTACACCTTC,CASSTGTKNYGYTF,TRBJ1-2,TRBV7-3,once,.
TGTGCCATCAGTGGAAGGGTGGGGCCTGGCACCGGGGAGCTGTTTTTT,CAISGRVGPGTGELFF,TRBJ2-2,TRBV10-3,.,.
TGTGCCAGCAGCGAGGGACAGGGTTACACTGAAGCTTTCTTT,CASSEGQGYTEAFF,TRBJ1-1,TRBV7-8,.,TRBD1
TGTGCCAGCAGTGAGTGGGGGGGAACTGAAGCTTTCTTT,CASSEWGGTEAFF,TRBJ1-1,TRBV6-1,once,.
TGTGCCAGCAGCCCTCCGGGGACTAACTATGGCTACACCTTC,CASSPPGTNYGYTF,TRBJ1-2,TRBV9,few,.
TGCAGCGTTGAGGTCCGACAGCCTGGAAACACCATATATTTT,CSVEVRQPGNTIYF,TRBJ1-3,TRBV29-1,.,.
TGTGCCAGCAGTGTATCCCCCTACGAGCAGTACTTC,CASSVSPYEQYF,TRBJ2-7,TRBV2,.,.
TGTGCCAGCAGCTCGACAGGGAACACTGAAGCTTTCTTT,CASSSTGNTEAFF,TRBJ1-1,TRBV7-3,.,.
TGTGCCAGTAGTACCGGACATCTTCTCGACTATGGCTACACCTTC,CASSTGHLLDYGYTF,TRBJ1-2,TRBV19,.,.
TGCGCCAGCAGCCTGGGGACACCGAGCTCCTACGAGCAGTACTTC,CASSLGTPSSYEQYF,TRBJ2-7,TRBV4-3,.,.
TGTGCCAGCAGCCCCCTGACTAGCAGACTTAGCACAGATACGCAGTATTTT,CASSPLTSRLSTDTQYF,TRBJ2-3,TRBV5-6,once,TRBD2
TGTGCCAGCAGCTTTCGTTGGACGGAGGTCTATGGCTACACCTTC,CASSFRWTEVYGYTF,TRBJ1-2,TRBV21-1,.,.
TGTGCCACCAGTGATCCGGTAACCCAAGAGACCCAGTACTTC,CATSDPVTQETQYF,TRBJ2-5,TRBV24-1,.,.
TGTGCCAGCAGCTCGGGACAAATCTCGTACTATGGCTACACCTTC,CASSSGQISYYGYTF,TRBJ1-2,TRBV7-2,.,.
TGTGCCACAGGGAAGTACACCGGGGAGCTGTTTTTT,CATGKYTGELFF,TRBJ2-2,TRBV6-5,once,.
TGTGCCAGCAGTTCCACACAGGGAAAGGGCACTGAAGCTTTCTTT,CASSSTQGKGTEAFF,TRBJ1-1,TRBV28,.,.
TGTGCCAGCTTTGAGGGGGGGGTAAATACGCAGTATTTT,CASFEGGVNTQYF,TRBJ2-3,TRBV2,few,.
TGCAGCGCCGAAGCCGGGGGTTTCAATGAGCAGTTCTTC,CSAEAGGFNEQFF,TRBJ2-1,TRBV29-1,.,.